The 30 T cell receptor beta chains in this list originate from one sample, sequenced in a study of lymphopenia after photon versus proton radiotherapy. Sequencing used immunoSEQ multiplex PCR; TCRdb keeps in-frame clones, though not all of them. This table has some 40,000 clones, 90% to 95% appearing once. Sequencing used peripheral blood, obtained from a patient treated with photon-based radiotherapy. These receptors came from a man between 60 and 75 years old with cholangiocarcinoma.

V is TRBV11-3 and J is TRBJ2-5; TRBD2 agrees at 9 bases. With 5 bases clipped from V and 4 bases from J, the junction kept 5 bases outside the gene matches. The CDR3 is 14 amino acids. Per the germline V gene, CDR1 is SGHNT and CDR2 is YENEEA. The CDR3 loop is CASSLAGGVETQYF. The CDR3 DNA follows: TGTGCCAGCAGCCTTGCGGGGGGGGTAGAGACCCAGTACTTC. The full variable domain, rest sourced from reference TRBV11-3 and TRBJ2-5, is EAGVVQSPRYKIIEKKQPVAFWCNPISGHNTLYWYLQNLGQGPELLIRYENEEAVDDSQLPKDRFSAERLKGVDSTLKIQPAELGDSAVYLCASSLAGGVETQYFGPGTRLLVL.

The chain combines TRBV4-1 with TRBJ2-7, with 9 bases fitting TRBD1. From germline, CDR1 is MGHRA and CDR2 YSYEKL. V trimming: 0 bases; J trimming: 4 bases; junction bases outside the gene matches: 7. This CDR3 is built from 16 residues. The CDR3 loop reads CASSQDQGTGLYEQYF. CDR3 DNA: TGCGCCAGCAGCCAAGATCAAGGGACAGGGTTGTACGAGCAGTACTTC.

Here the CDR3 DNA reads TGTGCCAGCAGCTTAATCGTTCAGGGGGCCTTGGGAAACACCATATATTTT. This codes for CASSLIVQGALGNTIYF. This chain links TRBV5-5 with TRBJ1-3; 8 positions agree with TRBD1. Germline V gives CDR1 SGHKS, CDR2 YYEKEE (reference sequence). This CDR3 contains 17 residues. V shed 2 bases, J shed 4 bases, and the junction held 11 bases outside the gene matches.

CDR3 nucleotides: TGCGCCAGCAGCTTGACAGGGCCCGGACCGGGAGGCTACAATGAGCAGTTCTTC. Translated: CASSLTGPGPGGYNEQFF. The J gene is TRBJ2-1, the V gene TRBV5-1; TRBD2 is a possible D gene (7 bases). The CDR3 contains 18 residues. Trimming stripped 1 base from V and 3 bases from J, with 20 bases between. Germline V gene data show CDR1 as SGHRS and CDR2 as YFSETQ.

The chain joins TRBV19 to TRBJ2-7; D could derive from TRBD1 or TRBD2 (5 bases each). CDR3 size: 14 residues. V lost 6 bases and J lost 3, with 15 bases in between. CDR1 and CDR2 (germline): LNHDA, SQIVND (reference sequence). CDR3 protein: CASSPGPSYYEQYF. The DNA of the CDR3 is TGTGCCAGTAGCCCGGGACCCTCTTACTACGAGCAGTACTTC.

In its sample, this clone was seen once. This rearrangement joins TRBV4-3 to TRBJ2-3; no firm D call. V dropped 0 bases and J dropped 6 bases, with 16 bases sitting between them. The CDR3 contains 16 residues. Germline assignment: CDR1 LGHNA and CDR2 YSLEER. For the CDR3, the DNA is TGCGCCAGCAGCCAAGATTTCCTCGGCCGCATGGATACGCAGTATTTT. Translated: CASSQDFLGRMDTQYF.

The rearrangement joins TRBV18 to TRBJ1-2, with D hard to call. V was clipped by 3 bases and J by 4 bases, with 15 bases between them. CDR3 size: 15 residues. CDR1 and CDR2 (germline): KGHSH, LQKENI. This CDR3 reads CASSPGFYEIYGYTF. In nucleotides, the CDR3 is TGTGCCAGCTCACCTGGTTTCTATGAGATCTATGGCTACACCTTC.

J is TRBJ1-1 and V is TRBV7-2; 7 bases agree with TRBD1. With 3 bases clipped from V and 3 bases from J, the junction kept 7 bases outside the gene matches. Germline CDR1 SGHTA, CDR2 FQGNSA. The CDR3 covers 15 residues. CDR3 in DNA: TGTGCCAGCAGCTTGGAATCCGGGACAGACACTGAAGCTTTCTTT. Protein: CASSLESGTDTEAFF. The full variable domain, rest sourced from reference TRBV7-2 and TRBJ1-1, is GAGVSQSPSNKVTEKGKDVELRCDPISGHTALYWYRQSLGQGLEFLIYFQGNSAPDKSGLPSDRFSAERTGGSVSTLTIQRTQQEDSAVYLCASSLESGTDTEAFFGQGTRLTVV.

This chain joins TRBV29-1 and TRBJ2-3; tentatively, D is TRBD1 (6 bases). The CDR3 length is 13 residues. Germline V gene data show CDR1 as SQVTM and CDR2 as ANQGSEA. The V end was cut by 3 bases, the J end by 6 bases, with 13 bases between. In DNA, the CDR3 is TGCAGCGTTGAGCTGGACAGAGCGGATACGCAGTATTTT. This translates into CSVELDRADTQYF.

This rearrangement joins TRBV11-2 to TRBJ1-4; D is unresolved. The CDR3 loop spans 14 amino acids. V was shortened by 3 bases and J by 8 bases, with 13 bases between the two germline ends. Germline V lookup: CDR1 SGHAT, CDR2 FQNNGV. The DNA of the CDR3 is TGTGCCAGCAGCTTTACAGCGACGGGGGAAAAACTGTTTTTT. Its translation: CASSFTATGEKLFF.

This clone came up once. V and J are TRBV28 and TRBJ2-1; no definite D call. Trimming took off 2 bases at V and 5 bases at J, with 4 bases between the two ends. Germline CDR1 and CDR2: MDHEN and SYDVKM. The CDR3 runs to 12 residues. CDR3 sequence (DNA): TGTGCCAGCAGTTTAGGGGACAATGAGCAGTTCTTC. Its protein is CASSLGDNEQFF.

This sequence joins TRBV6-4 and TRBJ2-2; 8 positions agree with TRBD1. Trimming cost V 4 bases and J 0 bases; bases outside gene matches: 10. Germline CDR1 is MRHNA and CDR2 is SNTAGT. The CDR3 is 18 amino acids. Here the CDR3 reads CASSVPPGQESNTGELFF. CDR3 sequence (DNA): TGTGCCAGCAGTGTACCCCCGGGACAGGAATCGAACACCGGGGAGCTGTTTTTT.

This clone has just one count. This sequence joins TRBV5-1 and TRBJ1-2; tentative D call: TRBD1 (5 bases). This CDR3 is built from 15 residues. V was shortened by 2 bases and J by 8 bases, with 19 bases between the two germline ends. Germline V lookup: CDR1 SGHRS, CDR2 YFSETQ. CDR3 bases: TGCGCCAGCAGCTTCCAGTCTGGGGGAGGAGGAGGCTACACCTTC. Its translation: CASSFQSGGGGGYTF.

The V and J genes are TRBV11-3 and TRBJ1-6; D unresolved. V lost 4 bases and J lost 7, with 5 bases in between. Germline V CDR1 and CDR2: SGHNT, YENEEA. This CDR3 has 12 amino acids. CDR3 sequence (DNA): TGTGCCAGCAGCTGGGAAAATTCACCCCTCCACTTT. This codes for CASSWENSPLHF.

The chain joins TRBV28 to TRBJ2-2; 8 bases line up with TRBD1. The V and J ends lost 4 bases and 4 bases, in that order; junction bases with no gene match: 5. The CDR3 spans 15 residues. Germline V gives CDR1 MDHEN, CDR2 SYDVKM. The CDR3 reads CASSSGGMGTGELFF. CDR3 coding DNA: TGTGCCAGCAGTTCAGGGGGCATGGGCACCGGGGAGCTGTTTTTT.

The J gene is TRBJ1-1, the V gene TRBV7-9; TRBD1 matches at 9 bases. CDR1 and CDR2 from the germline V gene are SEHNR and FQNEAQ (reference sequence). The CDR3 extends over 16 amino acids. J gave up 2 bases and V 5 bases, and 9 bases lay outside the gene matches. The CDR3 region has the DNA TGTGCCAGCAGCCCTCAAGGGGGACAGGGAAACACTGAAGCTTTCTTT. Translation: CASSPQGGQGNTEAFF. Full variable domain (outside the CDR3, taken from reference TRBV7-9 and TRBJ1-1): DTGVSQNPRHKITKRGQNVTFRCDPISEHNRLYWYRQTLGQGPEFLTYFQNEAQLEKSRLLSDRFSAERPKGSFSTLEIQRTEQGDSAMYLCASSPQGGQGNTEAFFGQGTRLTVV.

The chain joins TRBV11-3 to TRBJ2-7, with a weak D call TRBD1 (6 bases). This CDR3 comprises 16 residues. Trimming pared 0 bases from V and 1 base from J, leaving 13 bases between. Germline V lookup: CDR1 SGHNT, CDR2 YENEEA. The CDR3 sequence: CASSLERTENSYEQYF. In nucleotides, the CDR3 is TGTGCCAGCAGCTTAGAACGGACAGAAAATTCCTACGAGCAGTACTTC.

CDR3 sequence reads: CAISERLQYEQYF. The DNA for the CDR3 is TGTGCCATCAGTGAGCGTTTACAATACGAGCAGTACTTC. The rearrangement joins TRBV10-3 to TRBJ2-7; D remains ambiguous. Germline CDR1 and CDR2: ENHRY and SYGVKD. V was shortened by 2 bases and J by 4 bases, with 9 bases between the two germline ends. The CDR3 has 13 residues.

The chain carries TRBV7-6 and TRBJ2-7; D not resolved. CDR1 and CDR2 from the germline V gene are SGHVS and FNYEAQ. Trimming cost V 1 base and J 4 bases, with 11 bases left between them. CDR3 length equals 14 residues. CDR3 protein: CASSLGDAAYEQYF. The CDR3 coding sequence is TGTGCCAGCAGCTTAGGAGACGCCGCGTACGAGCAGTACTTC.

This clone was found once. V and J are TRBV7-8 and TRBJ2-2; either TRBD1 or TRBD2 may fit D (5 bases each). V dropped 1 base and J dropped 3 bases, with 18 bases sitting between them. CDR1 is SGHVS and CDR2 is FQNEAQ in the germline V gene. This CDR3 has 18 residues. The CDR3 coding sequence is TGTGCCAGCAGCTTAGGAATAAATCGGGACCTTCACACCGGGGAGCTGTTTTTT. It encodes CASSLGINRDLHTGELFF. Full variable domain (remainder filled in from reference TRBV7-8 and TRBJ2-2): GAGVSQSPRYKVAKRGQDVALRCDPISGHVSLFWYQQALGQGPEFLTYFQNEAQLDKSGLPSDRFFAERPEGSVSTLKIQRTQQEDSAVYLCASSLGINRDLHTGELFFGEGSRLTVL.

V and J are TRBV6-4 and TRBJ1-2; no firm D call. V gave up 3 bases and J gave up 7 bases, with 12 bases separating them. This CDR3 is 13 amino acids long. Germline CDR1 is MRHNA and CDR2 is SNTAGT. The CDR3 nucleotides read TGTGCCAGCAGTGAAGGATACGGTGTTGGCTACACCTTC. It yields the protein CASSEGYGVGYTF.

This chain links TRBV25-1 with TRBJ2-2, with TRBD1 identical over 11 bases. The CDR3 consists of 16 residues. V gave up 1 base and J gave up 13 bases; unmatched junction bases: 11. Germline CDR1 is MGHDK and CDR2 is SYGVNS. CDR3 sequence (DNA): TGTGCCAGCAGTGAATGGGGAGGACAGGGGGCGCGAGGGCTGTTTTTT. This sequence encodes CASSEWGGQGARGLFF.

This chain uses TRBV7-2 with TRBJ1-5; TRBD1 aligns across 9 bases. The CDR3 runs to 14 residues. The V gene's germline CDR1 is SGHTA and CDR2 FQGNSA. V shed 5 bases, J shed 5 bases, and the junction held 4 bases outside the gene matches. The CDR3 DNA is TGTGCCAGCAGCCCCCGGACAGGGGATCAGCCCCAGCATTTT. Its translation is CASSPRTGDQPQHF.

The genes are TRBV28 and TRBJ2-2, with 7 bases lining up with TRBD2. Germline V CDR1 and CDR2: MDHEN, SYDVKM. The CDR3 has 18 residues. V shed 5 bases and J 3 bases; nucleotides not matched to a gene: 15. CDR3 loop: CASSVPRDSRGDTGELFF. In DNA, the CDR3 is TGTGCCAGCAGTGTCCCTAGGGACTCCCGGGGGGACACCGGGGAGCTGTTTTTT.

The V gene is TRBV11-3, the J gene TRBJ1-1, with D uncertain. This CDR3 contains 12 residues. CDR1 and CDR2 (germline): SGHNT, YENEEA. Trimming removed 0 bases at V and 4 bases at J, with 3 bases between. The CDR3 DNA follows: TGTGCCAGCAGCTTAGATTTCACTGAAGCTTTCTTT. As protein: CASSLDFTEAFF.

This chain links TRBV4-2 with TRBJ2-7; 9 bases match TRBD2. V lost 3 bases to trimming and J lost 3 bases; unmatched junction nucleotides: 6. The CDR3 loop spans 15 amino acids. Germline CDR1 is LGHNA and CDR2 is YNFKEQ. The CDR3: CASSHPTSGFYEQYF. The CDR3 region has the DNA TGTGCCAGCAGCCACCCGACTAGCGGCTTCTACGAGCAGTACTTC.

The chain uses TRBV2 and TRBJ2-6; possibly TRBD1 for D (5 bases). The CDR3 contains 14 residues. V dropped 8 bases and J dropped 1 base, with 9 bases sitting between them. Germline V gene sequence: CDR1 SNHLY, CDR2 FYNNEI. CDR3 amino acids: CASFAGSGANVLTF. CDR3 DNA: TGTGCCAGCTTCGCAGGGTCTGGGGCCAACGTCCTGACTTTC.

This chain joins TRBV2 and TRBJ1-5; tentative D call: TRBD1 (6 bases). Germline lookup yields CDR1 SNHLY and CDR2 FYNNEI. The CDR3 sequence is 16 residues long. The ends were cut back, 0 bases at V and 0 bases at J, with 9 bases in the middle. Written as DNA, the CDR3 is TGTGCCAGCAGTGAAGCGGGACACCTTAGCAATCAGCCCCAGCATTTT. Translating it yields CASSEAGHLSNQPQHF. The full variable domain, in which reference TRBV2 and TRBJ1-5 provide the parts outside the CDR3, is EPEVTQTPSHQVTQMGQEVILRCVPISNHLYFYWYRQILGQKVEFLVSFYNNEISEKSEIFDDQFSVERPDGSNFTLKIRSTKLEDSAMYFCASSEAGHLSNQPQHFGDGTRLSIL.

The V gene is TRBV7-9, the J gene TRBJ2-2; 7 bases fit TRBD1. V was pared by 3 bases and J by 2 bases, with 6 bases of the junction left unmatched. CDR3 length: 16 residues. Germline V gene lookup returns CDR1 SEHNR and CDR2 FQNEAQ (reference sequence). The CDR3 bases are TGTGCCAGCAGCTTCTCAGGGGGAACTAACACCGGGGAGCTGTTTTTT. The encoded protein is CASSFSGGTNTGELFF.

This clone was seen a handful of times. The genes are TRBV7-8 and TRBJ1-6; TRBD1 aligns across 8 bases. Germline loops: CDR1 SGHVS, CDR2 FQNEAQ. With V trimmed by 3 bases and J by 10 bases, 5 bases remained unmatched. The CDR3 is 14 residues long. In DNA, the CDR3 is TGTGCCAGCAGCTTCAGGGGGCCCCCATCACCCCTCCACTTT. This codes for CASSFRGPPSPLHF.